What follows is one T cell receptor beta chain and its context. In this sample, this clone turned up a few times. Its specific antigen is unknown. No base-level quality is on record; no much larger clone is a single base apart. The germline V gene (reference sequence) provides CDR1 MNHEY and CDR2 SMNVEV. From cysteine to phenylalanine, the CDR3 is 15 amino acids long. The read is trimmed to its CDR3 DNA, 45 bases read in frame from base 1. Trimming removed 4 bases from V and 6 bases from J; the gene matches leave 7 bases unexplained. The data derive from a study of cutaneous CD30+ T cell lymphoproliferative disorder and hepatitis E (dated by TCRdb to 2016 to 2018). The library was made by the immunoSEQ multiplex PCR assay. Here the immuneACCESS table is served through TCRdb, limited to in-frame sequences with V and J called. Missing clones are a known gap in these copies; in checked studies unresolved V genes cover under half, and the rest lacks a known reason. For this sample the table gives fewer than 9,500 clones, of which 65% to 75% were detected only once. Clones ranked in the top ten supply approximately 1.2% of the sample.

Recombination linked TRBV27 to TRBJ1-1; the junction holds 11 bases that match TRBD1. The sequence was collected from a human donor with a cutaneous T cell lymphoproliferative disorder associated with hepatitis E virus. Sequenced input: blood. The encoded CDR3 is CASSWRGQGGAEAFF. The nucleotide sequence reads TGTGCCAGCAGTTGGCGGGGACAGGGGGGAGCTGAAGCTTTCTTT.